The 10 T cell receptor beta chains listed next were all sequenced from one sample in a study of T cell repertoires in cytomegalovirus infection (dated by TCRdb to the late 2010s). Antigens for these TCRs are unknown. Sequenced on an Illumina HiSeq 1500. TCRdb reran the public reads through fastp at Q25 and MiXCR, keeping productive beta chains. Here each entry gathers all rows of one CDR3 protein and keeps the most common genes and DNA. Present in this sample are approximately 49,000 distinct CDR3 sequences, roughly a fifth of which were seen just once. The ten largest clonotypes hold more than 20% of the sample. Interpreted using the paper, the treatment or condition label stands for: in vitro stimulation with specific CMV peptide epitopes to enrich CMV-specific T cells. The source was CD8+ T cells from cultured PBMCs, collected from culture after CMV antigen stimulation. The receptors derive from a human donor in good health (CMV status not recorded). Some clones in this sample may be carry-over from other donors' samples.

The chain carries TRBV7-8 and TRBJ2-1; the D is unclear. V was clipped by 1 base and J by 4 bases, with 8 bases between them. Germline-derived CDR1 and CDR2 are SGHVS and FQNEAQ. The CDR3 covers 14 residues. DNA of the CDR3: TGTGCCAGCAGCTTAGGGCAGCATTACAATGAGCAGTTCTTC. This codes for CASSLGQHYNEQFF.

The CDR3 sequence is CASGFLSGIQPQHF. The CDR3 DNA sequence: TGTGCTAGTGGTTTTCTATCCGGGATACAGCCCCAGCATTTT. V and J are TRBV12-5 and TRBJ1-5; D is ambiguous. Germline V CDR1 and CDR2: LGHNT, FRNRAP. The ends were cut back, 3 bases at V and 7 bases at J, with 13 bases in the middle. The CDR3 runs to 14 residues.

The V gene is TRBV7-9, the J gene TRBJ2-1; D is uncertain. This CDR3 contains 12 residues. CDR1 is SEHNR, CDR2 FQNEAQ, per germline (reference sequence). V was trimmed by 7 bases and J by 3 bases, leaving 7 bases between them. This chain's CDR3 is CASNLNYNEQFF. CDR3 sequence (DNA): TGTGCCAGCAACCTGAACTACAATGAGCAGTTCTTC. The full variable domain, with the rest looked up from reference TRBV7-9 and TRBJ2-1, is DTGVSQNPRHKITKRGQNVTFRCDPISEHNRLYWYRQTLGQGPEFLTYFQNEAQLEKSRLLSDRFSAERPKGSFSTLEIQRTEQGDSAMYLCASNLNYNEQFFGPGTRLTVL.

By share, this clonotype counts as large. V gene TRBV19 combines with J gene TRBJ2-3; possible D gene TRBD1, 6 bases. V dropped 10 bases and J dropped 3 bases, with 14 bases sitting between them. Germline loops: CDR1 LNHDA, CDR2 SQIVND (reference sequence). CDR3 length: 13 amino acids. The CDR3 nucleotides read TGTGCCACTAAGTACAGGGTGACAGATACGCAGTATTTT. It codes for CATKYRVTDTQYF.

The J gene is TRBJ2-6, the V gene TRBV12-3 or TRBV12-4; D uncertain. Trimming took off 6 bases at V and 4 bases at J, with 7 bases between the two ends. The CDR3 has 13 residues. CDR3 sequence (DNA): TGTGCCAGCAGCCCGACCGGGGCCAACGTCCTGACTTTC. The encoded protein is CASSPTGANVLTF.

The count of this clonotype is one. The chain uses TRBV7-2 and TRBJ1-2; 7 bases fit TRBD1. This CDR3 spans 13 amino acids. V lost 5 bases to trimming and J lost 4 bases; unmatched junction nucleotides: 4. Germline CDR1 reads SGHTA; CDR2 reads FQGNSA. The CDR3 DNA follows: TGTGCCAGCAGCCTAGGGGGCGTCTATGGCTACACCTTC. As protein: CASSLGGVYGYTF.

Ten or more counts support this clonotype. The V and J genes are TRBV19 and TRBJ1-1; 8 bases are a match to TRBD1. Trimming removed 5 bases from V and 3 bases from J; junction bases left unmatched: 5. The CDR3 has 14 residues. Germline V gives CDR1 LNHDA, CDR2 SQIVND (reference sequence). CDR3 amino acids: CASSPDRGYTEAFF. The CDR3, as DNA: TGTGCCAGTAGTCCTGACAGGGGTTACACTGAAGCTTTCTTT.

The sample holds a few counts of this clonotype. The CDR3: CASSTGTGGLQPQHF. CDR3 in DNA: TGTGCCAGCAGTACCGGGACAGGGGGCCTGCAGCCCCAGCATTTT. The chain combines TRBV7-6 with TRBJ1-5; 12 positions match TRBD1. Germline CDR1 is SGHVS and CDR2 is FNYEAQ. CDR3 length: 15 amino acids. Unmatched junction bases numbered 7, after V lost 6 bases and J lost 7 bases.

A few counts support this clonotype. The DNA of the CDR3 is TGTGCCACTGCGCCGGGACAGGGCTCTACTGAAGCTTTCTTT. This translates into CATAPGQGSTEAFF. The chain couples TRBV19 to TRBJ1-1; 9 nucleotides line up with TRBD1. Unmatched junction bases numbered 11, after V lost 10 bases and J lost 5 bases. The CDR3 is 14 residues long. Germline CDR1 reads LNHDA; CDR2 reads SQIVND (reference sequence).

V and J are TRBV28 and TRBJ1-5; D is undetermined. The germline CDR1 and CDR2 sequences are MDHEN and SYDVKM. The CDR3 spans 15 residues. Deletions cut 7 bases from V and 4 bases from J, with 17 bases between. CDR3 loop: CASTLLSGLNQPQHF. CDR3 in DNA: TGTGCCAGCACCTTGCTATCCGGGCTTAATCAGCCCCAGCATTTT.